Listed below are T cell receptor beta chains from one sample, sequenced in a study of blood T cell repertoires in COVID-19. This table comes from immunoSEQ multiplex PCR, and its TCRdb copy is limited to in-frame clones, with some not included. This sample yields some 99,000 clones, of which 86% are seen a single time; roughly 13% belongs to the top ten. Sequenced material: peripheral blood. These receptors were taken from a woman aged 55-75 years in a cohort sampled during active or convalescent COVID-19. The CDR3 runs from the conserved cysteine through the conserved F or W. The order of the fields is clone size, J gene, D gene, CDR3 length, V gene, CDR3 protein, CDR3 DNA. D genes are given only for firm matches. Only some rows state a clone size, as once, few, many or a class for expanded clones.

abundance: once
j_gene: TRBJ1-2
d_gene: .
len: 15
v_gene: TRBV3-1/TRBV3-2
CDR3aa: CASSQGSQGSGGYTF
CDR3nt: TGTGCCAGCAGCCAAGGGTCACAGGGATCCGGTGGCTACACCTTC

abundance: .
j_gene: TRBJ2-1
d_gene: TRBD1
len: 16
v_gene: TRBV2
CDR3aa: CASSRSQGAFENEQFF
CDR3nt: TGTGCCAGCAGCCGAAGCCAGGGGGCTTTTGAAAATGAGCAGTTCTTC

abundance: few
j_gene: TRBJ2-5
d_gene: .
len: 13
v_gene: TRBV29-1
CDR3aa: CSVGLALRETQYF
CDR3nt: TGCAGCGTCGGACTGGCCCTACGAGAGACCCAGTACTTC

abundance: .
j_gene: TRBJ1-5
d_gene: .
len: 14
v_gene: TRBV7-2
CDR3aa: CASSFTDTNQPQHF
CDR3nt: TGTGCCAGCAGCTTTACGGACACCAATCAGCCCCAGCATTTT

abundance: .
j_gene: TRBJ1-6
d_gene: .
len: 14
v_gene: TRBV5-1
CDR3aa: CASSLWRVGSPLHF
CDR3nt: TGCGCCAGCAGCTTGTGGAGGGTGGGTTCACCCCTCCACTTT

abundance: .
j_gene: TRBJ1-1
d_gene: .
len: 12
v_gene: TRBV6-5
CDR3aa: CASSRVDTEAFF
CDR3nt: TGTGCCAGCAGTCGGGTTGACACTGAAGCTTTCTTT

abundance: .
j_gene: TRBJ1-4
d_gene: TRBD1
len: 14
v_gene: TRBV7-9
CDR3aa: CASSTGTGGEKLFF
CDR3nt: TGTGCCAGCAGCACGGGGACAGGGGGAGAAAAACTGTTTTTT

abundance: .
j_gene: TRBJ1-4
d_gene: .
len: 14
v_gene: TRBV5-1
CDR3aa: CASSPVRANEKLFF
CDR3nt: TGCGCCAGCAGCCCCGTCAGGGCAAATGAAAAACTGTTTTTT

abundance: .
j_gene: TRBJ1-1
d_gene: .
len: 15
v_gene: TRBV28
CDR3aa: CASSSALDRGTEAFF
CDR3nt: TGTGCCAGCAGTTCCGCACTGGACCGGGGCACTGAAGCTTTCTTT

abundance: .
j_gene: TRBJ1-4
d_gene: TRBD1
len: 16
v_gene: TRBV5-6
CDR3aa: CASSLPAGTDNEKLFF
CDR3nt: TGTGCCAGCAGCCTACCAGCCGGGACAGATAATGAAAAACTGTTTTTT

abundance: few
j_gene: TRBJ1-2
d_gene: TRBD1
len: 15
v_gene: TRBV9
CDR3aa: CASSVATGTGGGYTF
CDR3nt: TGTGCCAGCAGCGTAGCGACCGGGACAGGGGGTGGCTACACCTTC

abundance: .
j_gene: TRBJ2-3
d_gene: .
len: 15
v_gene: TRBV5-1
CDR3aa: CASSSRPMVPDTQYF
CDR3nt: TGCGCCAGCAGCTCGCGGCCCATGGTTCCAGATACGCAGTATTTT

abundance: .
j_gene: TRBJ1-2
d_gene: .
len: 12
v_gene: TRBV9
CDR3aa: CASSVGSYGYTF
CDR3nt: TGTGCCAGCAGCGTAGGGAGCTATGGCTACACCTTC

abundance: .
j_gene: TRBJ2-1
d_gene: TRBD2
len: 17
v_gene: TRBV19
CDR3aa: CASSIFGAGVGHNEQFF
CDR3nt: TGTGCCAGTAGTATTTTTGGGGCGGGAGTTGGCCACAATGAGCAGTTCTTC

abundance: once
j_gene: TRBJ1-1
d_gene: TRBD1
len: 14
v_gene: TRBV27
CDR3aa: CASSPGQKNTEAFF
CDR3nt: TGTGCCAGCAGTCCGGGACAGAAGAACACTGAAGCTTTCTTT

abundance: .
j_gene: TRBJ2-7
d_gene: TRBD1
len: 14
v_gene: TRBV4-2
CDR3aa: CASSQDRGPFEQYF
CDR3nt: TGTGCCAGCAGCCAAGACAGGGGGCCCTTCGAGCAGTACTTC

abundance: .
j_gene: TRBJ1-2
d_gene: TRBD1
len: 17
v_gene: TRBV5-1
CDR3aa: CASSLGPGQGVNYGYTF
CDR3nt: TGCGCCAGCAGCTTGGGTCCGGGACAGGGGGTTAACTATGGCTACACCTTC

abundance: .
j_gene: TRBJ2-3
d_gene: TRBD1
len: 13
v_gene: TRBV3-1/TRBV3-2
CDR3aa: CASSQYSGTGLYF
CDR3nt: TGTGCCAGCAGCCAGTATTCCGGGACAGGGTTGTATTTT

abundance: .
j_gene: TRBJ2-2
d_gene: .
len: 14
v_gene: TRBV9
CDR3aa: CASTPTANTGELFF
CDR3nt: TGTGCCAGCACCCCGACAGCGAACACCGGGGAGCTGTTTTTT

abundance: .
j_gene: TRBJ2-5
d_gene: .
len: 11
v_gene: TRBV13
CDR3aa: CASSLSETQYF
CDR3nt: TGTGCCAGCAGCTTATCGGAGACCCAGTACTTC

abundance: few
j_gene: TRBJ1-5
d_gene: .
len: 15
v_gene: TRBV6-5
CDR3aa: CASSPAGTPNQPQHF
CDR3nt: TGTGCCAGCAGCCCCGCCGGGACACCCAATCAGCCCCAGCATTTT

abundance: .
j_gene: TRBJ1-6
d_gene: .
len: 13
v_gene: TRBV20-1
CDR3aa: CSASENPTSPLHF
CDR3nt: TGCAGTGCTAGTGAGAATCCTACTTCACCCCTCCACTTT

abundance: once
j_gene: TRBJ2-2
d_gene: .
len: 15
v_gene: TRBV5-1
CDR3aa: CASSLGTHNTGELFF
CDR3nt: TGCGCCAGCAGCCTCGGGACTCATAACACCGGGGAGCTGTTTTTT

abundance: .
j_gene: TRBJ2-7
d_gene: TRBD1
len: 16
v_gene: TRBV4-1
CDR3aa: CASSQLVGTGSYEQYF
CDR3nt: TGCGCCAGCAGCCAGCTCGTCGGGACAGGCTCCTACGAGCAGTACTTC

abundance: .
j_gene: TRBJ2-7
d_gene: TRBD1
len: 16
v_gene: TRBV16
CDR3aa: CASSLNPGQGAYEQYF
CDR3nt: TGTGCCAGCAGCCTGAATCCGGGACAGGGGGCCTACGAGCAGTACTTC

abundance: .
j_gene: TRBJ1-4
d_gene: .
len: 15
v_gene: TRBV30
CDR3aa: CAWSVPGAFNEKLFF
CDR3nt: TGTGCCTGGAGTGTACCAGGGGCTTTTAATGAAAAACTGTTTTTT

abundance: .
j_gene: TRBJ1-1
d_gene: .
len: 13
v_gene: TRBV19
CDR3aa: CASSDDLNTEAFF
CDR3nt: TGTGCCAGTAGCGATGACTTGAACACTGAAGCTTTCTTT

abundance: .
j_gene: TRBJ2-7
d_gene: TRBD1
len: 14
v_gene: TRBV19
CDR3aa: CASSRGTGAYEQYF
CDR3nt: TGTGCCAGTAGTAGGGGGACAGGGGCGTACGAGCAGTACTTC

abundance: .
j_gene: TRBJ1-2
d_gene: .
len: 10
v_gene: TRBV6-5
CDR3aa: CASSQNGYTF
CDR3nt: TGTGCCAGCAGCCAGAATGGCTACACCTTC

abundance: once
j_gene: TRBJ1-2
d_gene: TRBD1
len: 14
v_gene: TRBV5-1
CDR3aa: CASSSEQGTYGYTF
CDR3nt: TGCGCCAGCAGCAGCGAACAGGGGACCTATGGCTACACCTTC

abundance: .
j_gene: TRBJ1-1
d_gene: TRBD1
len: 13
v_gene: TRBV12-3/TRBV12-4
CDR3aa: CASRDREATEAFF
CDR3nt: TGTGCCAGCAGGGACAGGGAGGCCACTGAAGCTTTCTTT

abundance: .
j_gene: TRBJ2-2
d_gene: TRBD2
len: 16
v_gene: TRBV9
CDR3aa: CASSLRLAVNTGELFF
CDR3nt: TGTGCCAGCAGCCTTAGACTAGCGGTTAACACCGGGGAGCTGTTTTTT

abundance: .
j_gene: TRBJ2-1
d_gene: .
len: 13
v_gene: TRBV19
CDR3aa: CASSIGNGDEQFF
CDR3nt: TGTGCCAGTAGTATAGGGAACGGGGATGAGCAGTTCTTC

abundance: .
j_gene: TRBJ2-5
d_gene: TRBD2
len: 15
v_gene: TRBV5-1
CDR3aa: CASSLGLASQETQYF
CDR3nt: TGCGCCAGCAGCTTGGGACTAGCGTCACAAGAGACCCAGTACTTC

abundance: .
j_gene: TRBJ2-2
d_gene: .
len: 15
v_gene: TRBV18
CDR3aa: CASSPEGLSTGELFF
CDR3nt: TGTGCCAGCTCACCAGAGGGTTTAAGCACCGGGGAGCTGTTTTTT

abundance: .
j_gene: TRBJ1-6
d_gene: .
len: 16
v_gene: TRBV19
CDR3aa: CASSVLMSSYNSPLHF
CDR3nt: TGTGCCAGTAGTGTACTCATGAGCTCCTATAATTCACCCCTCCACTTT

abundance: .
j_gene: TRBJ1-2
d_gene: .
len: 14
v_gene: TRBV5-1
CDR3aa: CASSAAQANYGYTF
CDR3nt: TGCGCCAGCAGTGCGGCACAGGCTAACTATGGCTACACCTTC

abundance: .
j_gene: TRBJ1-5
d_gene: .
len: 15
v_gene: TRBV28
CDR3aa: CASGEGGIRNQPQHF
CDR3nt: TGTGCCAGCGGCGAGGGAGGGATTCGTAATCAGCCCCAGCATTTT

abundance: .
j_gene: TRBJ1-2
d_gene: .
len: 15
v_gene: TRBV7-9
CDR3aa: CASSPRGQGSYGYTF
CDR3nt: TGTGCCAGCAGCCCCCGCGGTCAGGGCTCCTATGGCTACACCTTC

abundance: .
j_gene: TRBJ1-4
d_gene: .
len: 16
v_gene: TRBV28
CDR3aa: CASSPGGVSTNEKLFF
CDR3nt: TGTGCCAGCAGCCCCGGAGGGGTTTCAACTAATGAAAAACTGTTTTTT

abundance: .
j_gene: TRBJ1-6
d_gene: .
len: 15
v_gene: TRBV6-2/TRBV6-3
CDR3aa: CASSPTGSRGSPLHF
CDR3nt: TGTGCCAGCAGTCCCACGGGAAGCAGGGGTTCACCCCTCCACTTT

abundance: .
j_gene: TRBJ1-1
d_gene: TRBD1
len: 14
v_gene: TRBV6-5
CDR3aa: CASSSDREWGEAFF
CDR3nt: TGTGCCAGCAGTTCTGACAGGGAGTGGGGTGAAGCTTTCTTT

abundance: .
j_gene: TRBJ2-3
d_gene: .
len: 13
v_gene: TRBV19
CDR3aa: CASSGGRIDTQYF
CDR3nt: TGTGCCAGTAGTGGAGGGAGAATAGATACGCAGTATTTT

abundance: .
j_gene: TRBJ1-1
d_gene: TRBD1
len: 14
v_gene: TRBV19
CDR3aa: CASTRRGRNTEAFF
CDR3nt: TGTGCCAGTACCCGCAGGGGGCGAAACACTGAAGCTTTCTTT

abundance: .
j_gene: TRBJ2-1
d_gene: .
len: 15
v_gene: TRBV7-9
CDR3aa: CASSLARSSYNEQFF
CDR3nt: TGTGCCAGCAGCTTAGCGCGGAGCTCCTACAATGAGCAGTTCTTC

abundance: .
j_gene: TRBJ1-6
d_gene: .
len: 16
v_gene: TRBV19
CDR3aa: CASSMVPGAPMVSLHF
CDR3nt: TGTGCCAGTAGTATGGTCCCAGGGGCGCCTATGGTGTCCCTCCACTTT